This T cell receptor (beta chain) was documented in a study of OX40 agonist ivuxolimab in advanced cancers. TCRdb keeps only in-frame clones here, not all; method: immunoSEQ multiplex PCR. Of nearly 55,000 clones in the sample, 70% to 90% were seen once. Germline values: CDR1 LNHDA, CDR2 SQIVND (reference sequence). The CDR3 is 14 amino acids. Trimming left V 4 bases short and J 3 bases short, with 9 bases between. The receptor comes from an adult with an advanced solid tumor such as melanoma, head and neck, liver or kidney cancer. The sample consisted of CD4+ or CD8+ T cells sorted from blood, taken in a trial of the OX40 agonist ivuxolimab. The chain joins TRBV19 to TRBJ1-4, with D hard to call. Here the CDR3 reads CASSTRAPNEKLFF. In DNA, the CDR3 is TGTGCCAGTAGTACTAGAGCTCCTAATGAAAAACTGTTTTTT.